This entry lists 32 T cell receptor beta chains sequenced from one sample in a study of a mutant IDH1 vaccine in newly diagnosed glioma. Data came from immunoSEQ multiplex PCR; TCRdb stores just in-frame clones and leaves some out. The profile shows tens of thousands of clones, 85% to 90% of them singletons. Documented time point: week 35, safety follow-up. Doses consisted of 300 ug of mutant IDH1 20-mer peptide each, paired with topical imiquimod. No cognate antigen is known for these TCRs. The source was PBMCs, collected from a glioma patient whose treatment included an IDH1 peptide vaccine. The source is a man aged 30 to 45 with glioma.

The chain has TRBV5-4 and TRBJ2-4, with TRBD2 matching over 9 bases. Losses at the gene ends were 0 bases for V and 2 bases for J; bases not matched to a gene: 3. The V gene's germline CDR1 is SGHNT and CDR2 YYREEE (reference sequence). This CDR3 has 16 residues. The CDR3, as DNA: TGTGCCAGCAGCTTGGAGGCTAGCGGGACCAAAAACATTCAGTACTTC. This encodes CASSLEASGTKNIQYF.

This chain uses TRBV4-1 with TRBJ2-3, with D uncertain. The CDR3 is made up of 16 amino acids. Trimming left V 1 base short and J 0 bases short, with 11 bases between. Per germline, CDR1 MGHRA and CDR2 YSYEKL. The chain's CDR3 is CASSQASTPSTDTQYF. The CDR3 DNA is TGCGCCAGCAGCCAAGCCAGCACACCTAGCACAGATACGCAGTATTTT.

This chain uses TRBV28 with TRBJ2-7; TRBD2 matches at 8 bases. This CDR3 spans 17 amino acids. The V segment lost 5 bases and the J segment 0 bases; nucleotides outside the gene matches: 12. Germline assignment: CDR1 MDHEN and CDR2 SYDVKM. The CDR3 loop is CASSPPKLREDSYEQYF. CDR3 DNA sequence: TGTGCCAGCAGTCCGCCGAAGTTGCGGGAGGACTCCTACGAGCAGTACTTC.

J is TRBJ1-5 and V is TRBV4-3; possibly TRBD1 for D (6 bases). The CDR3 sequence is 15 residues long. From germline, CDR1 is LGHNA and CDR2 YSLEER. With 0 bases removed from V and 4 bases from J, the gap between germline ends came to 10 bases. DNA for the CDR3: TGCGCCAGCAGCCAAGATAGGGGGGTGAATCAGCCCCAGCATTTT. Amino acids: CASSQDRGVNQPQHF.

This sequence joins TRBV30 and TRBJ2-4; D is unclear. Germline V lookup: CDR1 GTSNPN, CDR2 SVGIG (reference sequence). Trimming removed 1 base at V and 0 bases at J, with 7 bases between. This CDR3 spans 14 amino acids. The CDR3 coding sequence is TGTGCCTGGAGTGCTCTCTTAGCCAAAAACATTCAGTACTTC. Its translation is CAWSALLAKNIQYF.

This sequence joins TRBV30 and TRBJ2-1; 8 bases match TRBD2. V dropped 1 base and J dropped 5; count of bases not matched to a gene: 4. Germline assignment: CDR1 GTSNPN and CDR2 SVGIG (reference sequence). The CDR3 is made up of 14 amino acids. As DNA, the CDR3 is TGTGCCTGGAGTGGACTAGCGTACGACAATGAGCAGTTCTTC. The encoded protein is CAWSGLAYDNEQFF.

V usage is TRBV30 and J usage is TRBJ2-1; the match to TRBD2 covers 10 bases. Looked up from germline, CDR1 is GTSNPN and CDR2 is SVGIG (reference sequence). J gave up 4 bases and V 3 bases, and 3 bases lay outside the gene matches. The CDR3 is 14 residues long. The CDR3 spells CAWRETSGYNEQFF. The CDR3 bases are TGTGCCTGGAGAGAGACTAGCGGGTACAATGAGCAGTTCTTC.

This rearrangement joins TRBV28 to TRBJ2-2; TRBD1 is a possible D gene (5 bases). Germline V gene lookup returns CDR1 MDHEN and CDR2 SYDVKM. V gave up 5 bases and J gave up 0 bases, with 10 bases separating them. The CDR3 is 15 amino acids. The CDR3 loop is CASSHRQTNTGELFF. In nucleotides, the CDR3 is TGTGCCAGCAGTCATCGACAGACGAACACCGGGGAGCTGTTTTTT.

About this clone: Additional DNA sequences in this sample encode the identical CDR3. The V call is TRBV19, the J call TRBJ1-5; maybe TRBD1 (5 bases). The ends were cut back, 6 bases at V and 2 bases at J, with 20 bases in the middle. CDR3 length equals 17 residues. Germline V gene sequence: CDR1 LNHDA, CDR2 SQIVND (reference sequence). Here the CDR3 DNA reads TGTGCCAGTAGGGGGAACGGGGCTTTGGGGGGCAATCAGCCCCAGCATTTT. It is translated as CASRGNGALGGNQPQHF. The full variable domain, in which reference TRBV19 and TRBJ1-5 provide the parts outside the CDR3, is DGGITQSPKYLFRKEGQNVTLSCEQNLNHDAMYWYRQDPGQGLRLIYYSQIVNDFQKGDIAEGYSVSREKKESFPLTVTSAQKNPTAFYLCASRGNGALGGNQPQHFGDGTRLSIL.

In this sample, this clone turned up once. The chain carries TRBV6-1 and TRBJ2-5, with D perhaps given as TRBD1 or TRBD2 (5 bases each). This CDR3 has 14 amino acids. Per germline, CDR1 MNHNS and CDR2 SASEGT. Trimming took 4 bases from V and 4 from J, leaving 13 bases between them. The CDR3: CASSADLGRETQYF. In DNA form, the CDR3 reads TGTGCCAGCAGTGCGGATCTGGGACGAGAGACCCAGTACTTC.

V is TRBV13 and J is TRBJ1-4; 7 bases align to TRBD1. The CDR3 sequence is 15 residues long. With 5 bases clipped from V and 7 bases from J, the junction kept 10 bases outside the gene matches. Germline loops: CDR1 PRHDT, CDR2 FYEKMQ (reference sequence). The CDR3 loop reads CASSTTSGGGEKLFF. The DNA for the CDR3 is TGTGCCAGCAGCACAACGTCAGGGGGTGGTGAAAAACTGTTTTTT. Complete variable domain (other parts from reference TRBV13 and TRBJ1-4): AAGVIQSPRHLIKEKRETATLKCYPIPRHDTVYWYQQGPGQDPQFLISFYEKMQSDKGSIPDRFSAQQFSDYHSELNMSSLELGDSALYFCASSTTSGGGEKLFFGSGTQLSVL.

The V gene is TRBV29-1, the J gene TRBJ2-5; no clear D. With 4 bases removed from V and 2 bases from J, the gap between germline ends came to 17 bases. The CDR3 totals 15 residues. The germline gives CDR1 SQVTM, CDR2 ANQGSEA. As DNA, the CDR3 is TGCAGCGTTGGTGGTAGCCTCTCCGCGCAAGAGACCCAGTACTTC. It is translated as CSVGGSLSAQETQYF.

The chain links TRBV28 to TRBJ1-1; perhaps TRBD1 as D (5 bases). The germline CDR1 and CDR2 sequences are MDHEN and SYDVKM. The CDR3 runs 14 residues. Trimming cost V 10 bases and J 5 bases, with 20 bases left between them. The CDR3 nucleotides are TGTGCCACCAGAGTTGGAGGGGAAACTACTGAAGCTTTCTTT. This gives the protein CATRVGGETTEAFF.

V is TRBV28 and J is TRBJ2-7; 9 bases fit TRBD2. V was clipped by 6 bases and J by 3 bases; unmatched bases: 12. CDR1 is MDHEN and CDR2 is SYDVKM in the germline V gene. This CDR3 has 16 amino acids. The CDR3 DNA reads TGTGCCAGCAGCTCCATCAAGCGGGAGGTAGGCTACGAGCAGTACTTC. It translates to CASSSIKREVGYEQYF.

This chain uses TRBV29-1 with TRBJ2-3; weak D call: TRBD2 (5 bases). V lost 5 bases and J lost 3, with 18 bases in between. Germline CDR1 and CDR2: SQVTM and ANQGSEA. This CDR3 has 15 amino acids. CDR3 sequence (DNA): TGCAGCGTTATTGGGCCTCTCGAGGGTACAGATACGCAGTATTTT. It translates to CSVIGPLEGTDTQYF.

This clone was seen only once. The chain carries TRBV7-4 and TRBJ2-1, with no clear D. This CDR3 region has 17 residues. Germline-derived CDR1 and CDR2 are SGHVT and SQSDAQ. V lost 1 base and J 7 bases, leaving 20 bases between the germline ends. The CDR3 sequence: CASSLEDGPPLGNEQFF. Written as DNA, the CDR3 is TGTGCCAGCAGCTTAGAGGACGGGCCACCCCTTGGGAATGAGCAGTTCTTC. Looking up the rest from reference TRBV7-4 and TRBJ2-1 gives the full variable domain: GAGVSQSPRYKVAKRGRDVALRCDSISGHVTLYWYRQTLGQGSEVLTYSQSDAQRDKSGRPSGRFSAERPERSVSTLKIQRTEQGDSAVYLCASSLEDGPPLGNEQFFGPGTRLTVL.

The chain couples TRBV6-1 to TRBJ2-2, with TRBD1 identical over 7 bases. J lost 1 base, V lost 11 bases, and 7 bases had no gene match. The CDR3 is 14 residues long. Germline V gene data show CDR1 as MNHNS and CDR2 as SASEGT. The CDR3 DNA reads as TGTGCCGCCCGGGCAGGGGGGAACACCGGGGAGCTGTTTTTT. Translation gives CAARAGGNTGELFF.

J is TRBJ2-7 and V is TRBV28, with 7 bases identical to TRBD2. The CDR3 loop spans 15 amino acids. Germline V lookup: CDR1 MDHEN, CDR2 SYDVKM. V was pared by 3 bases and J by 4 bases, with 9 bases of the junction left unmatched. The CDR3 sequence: CASSFEGGSRYEQYF. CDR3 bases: TGTGCCAGCAGTTTTGAAGGCGGGAGTCGGTACGAGCAGTACTTC.

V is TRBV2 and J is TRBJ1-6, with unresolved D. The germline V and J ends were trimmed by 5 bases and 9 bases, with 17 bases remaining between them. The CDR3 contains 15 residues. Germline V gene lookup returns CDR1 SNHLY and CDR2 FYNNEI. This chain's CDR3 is CASSKEVMGSSPLHF. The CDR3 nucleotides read TGTGCCAGCAGTAAGGAGGTCATGGGGAGTTCACCCCTCCACTTT.

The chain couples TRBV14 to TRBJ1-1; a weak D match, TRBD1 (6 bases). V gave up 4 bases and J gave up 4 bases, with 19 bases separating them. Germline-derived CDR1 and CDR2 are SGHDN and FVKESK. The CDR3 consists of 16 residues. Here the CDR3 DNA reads TGTGCCAGCAGCCCTCGGGTAGGGGGGTTATTCACTGAAGCTTTCTTT. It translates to CASSPRVGGLFTEAFF. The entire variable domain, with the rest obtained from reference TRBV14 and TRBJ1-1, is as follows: EAGVTQFPSHSVIEKGQTVTLRCDPISGHDNLYWYRRVMGKEIKFLLHFVKESKQDESGMPNNRFLAERTGGTYSTLKVQPAELEDSGVYFCASSPRVGGLFTEAFFGQGTRLTVV.

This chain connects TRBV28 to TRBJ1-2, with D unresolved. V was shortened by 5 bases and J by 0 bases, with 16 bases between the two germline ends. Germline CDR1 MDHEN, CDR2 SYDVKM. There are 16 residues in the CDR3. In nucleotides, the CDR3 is TGTGCCAGCAGTCCCGGACCGAATCTACCTAACTATGGCTACACCTTC. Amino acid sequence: CASSPGPNLPNYGYTF.

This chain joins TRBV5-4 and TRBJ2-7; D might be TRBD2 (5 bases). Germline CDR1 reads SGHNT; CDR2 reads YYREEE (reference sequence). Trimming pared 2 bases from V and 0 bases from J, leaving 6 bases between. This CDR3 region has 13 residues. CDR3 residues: CASSFGVSYEQYF. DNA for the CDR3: TGTGCCAGCAGCTTCGGGGTCTCCTACGAGCAGTACTTC.

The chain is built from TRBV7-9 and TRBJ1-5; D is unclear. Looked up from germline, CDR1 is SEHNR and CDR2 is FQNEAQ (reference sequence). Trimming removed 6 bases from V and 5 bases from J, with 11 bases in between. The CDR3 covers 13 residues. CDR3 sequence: CASSRQADQPQHF. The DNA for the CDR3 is TGTGCCAGCAGTCGTCAGGCGGATCAGCCCCAGCATTTT.

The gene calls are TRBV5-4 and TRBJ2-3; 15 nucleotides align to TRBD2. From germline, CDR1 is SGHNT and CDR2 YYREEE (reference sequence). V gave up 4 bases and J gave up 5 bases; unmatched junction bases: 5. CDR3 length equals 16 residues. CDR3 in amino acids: CASSLGTSGRKDTQYF. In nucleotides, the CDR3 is TGTGCCAGCAGCCTAGGGACTAGCGGGAGGAAAGATACGCAGTATTTT.

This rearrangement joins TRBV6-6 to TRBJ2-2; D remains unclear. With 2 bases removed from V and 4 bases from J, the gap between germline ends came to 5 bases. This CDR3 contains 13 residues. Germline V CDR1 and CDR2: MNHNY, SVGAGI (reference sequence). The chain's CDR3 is CASSYVGTGELFF. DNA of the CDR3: TGTGCCAGCAGTTACGTCGGCACCGGGGAGCTGTTTTTT.

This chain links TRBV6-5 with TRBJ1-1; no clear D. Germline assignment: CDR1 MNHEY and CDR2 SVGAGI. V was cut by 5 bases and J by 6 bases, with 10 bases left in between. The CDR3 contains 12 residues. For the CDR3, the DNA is TGTGCCAGCAGTCGGCAGTACGCTGAAGCTTTCTTT. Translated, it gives CASSRQYAEAFF.

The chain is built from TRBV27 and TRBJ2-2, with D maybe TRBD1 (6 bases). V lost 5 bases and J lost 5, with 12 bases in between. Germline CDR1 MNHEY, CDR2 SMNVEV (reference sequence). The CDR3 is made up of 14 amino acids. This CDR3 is CASSNDRSTGELFF. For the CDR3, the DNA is TGTGCCAGCAGTAATGACAGGTCGACCGGGGAGCTGTTTTTT.

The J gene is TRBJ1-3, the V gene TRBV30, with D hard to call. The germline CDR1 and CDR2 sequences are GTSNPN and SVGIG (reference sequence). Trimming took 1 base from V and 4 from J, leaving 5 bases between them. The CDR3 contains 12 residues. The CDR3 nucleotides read TGTGCCTGGAGTGGTGGAGGAAACACCATATATTTT. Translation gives CAWSGGGNTIYF.

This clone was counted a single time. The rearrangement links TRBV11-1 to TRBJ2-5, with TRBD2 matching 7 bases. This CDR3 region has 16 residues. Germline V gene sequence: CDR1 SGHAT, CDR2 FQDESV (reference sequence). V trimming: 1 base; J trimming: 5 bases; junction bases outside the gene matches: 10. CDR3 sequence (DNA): TGTGCCAGCAGCTTAGTCCCGGCGGGAGCCTCGGAGACCCAGTACTTC. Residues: CASSLVPAGASETQYF.

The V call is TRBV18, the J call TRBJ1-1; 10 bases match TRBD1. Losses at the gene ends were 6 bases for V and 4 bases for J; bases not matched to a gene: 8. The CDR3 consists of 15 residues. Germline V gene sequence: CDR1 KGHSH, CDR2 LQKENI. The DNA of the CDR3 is TGTGCCAGCTCGTCCGGGACAGGGGAATCCACTGAAGCTTTCTTT. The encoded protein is CASSSGTGESTEAFF.

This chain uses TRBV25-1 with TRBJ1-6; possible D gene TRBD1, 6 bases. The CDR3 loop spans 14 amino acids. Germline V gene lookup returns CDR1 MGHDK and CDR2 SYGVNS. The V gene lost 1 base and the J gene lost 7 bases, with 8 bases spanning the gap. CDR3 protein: CASSELRGNSPLHF. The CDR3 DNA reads TGTGCCAGCAGTGAATTGAGGGGGAATTCACCCCTCCACTTT.

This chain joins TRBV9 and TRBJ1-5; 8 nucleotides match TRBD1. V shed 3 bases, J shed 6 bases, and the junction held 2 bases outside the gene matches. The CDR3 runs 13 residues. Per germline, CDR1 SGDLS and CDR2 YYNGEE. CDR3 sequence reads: CASSGGQGQPQHF. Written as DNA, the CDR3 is TGTGCCAGCAGCGGAGGACAGGGTCAGCCCCAGCATTTT.